These 8 T cell receptor beta chains originate from one sample sequenced in a study of blood T cell repertoires in COVID-19. The assay was immunoSEQ multiplex PCR, and TCRdb's table has in-frame clones only and misses some. The sample lists about 43,000 clones; about four fifths were seen once. The sample taken for sequencing was peripheral blood. The receptors come from a woman aged 60-70 years with acute or convalescent COVID-19.

The J gene is TRBJ1-2, the V gene TRBV6-6, with 8 nucleotides matching TRBD1. CDR3 size: 14 residues. The V gene end was trimmed by 6 bases and the J gene end by 4 bases; junction bases not matched to a gene: 7. CDR1 is MNHNY, CDR2 SVGAGI, per germline (reference sequence). CDR3 DNA: TGTGCCAGCAGGCGACAGGGGCAGGTCTATGGCTACACCTTC. As protein: CASRRQGQVYGYTF.

The gene calls are TRBV5-1 and TRBJ1-4, with a tentative D call TRBD1 (5 bases). Germline CDR1 SGHRS, CDR2 YFSETQ. CDR3 length: 15 amino acids. Trimming removed 0 bases at V and 8 bases at J, with 14 bases between. For the CDR3, the DNA is TGCGCCAGCAGCTTGGCCGAACAGGTGGGAGAAAAACTGTTTTTT. Translation gives CASSLAEQVGEKLFF.

The chain links TRBV5-1 to TRBJ2-1; perhaps TRBD1 as D (5 bases). V was shortened by 3 bases and J by 5 bases, with 6 bases between the two germline ends. The CDR3 consists of 12 residues. Germline V gives CDR1 SGHRS, CDR2 YFSETQ. In DNA, the CDR3 is TGCGCCAGCAGCTCGACAGACAATGAGCAGTTCTTC. Its translation is CASSSTDNEQFF.

The chain couples TRBV12-3 or TRBV12-4 to TRBJ1-5, with D hard to call. CDR3 size: 13 residues. V lost 3 bases and J 4 bases, leaving 7 bases between the germline ends. The chain's CDR3 is CASSLGVNQPQHF. CDR3 nucleotide sequence: TGTGCCAGCAGTTTGGGAGTAAATCAGCCCCAGCATTTT.

This clone came up a few times. The chain links TRBV2 to TRBJ2-7, with TRBD1 matching 10 bases. The V and J ends lost 10 bases and 2 bases, in that order; junction bases with no gene match: 14. This CDR3 is built from 16 residues. The V gene's germline CDR1 is SNHLY and CDR2 FYNNEI. Written as DNA, the CDR3 is TGTGCCACATCTCCGGGACAGGGGAGGAAGCCCTACGAGCAGTACTTC. Its translation: CATSPGQGRKPYEQYF. The entire variable domain, with the rest obtained from reference TRBV2 and TRBJ2-7, is as follows: EPEVTQTPSHQVTQMGQEVILRCVPISNHLYFYWYRQILGQKVEFLVSFYNNEISEKSEIFDDQFSVERPDGSNFTLKIRSTKLEDSAMYFCATSPGQGRKPYEQYFGPGTRLTVT.

This chain links TRBV7-9 with TRBJ2-7; 7 bases line up with TRBD1. After removal of 0 bases from V and 0 bases from J, the junction contained 8 bases not matched to a gene. This CDR3 comprises 17 residues. Germline V lookup: CDR1 SEHNR, CDR2 FQNEAQ (reference sequence). CDR3 DNA: TGTGCCAGCAGCTTAGCCCCTAGGGGGCCTAGCTCCTACGAGCAGTACTTC. Its translation: CASSLAPRGPSSYEQYF.

V usage is TRBV24-1 and J usage is TRBJ2-1; possibly TRBD2 for D (5 bases). Trimming cost V 4 bases and J 5 bases, with 14 bases left between them. Germline V gene data show CDR1 as KGHDR and CDR2 as SFDVKD. The CDR3 extends over 15 amino acids. CDR3 in DNA: TGTGCCACCAGTGACCCCGGGATTAGTAACAATGAGCAGTTCTTC. It encodes CATSDPGISNNEQFF.

V gene TRBV11-2 combines with J gene TRBJ1-4; no firm D call. The germline CDR1 and CDR2 sequences are SGHAT and FQNNGV. The CDR3 is 16 amino acids. V was clipped by 1 base and J by 0 bases, with 9 bases between them. CDR3 amino acids: CASSLGSYATNEKLFF. CDR3 DNA sequence: TGTGCCAGCAGCTTAGGCTCCTATGCAACTAATGAAAAACTGTTTTTT. Full variable domain (remainder filled in from reference TRBV11-2 and TRBJ1-4): EAGVAQSPRYKIIEKRQSVAFWCNPISGHATLYWYQQILGQGPKLLIQFQNNGVVDDSQLPKDRFSAERLKGVDSTLKIQPAKLEDSAVYLCASSLGSYATNEKLFFGSGTQLSVL.